The 11 T cell receptor beta chains reported below all come from one sample, sequenced in a study of cytomegalovirus exposure and HLA in healthy donors. 60 Vbeta and 13 Jbeta primers were used in PCR. Produced via immunoSEQ multiplex PCR; TCRdb's table is partial and in-frame only. The data hold 90,000 to 120,000 clones, with about 74% observed a single time. What was sequenced was PBMCs. Receptors originate from a woman aged 40 to 55 in good health and CMV-seropositive.

V is TRBV30 and J is TRBJ2-2; D may be TRBD1 (5 bases). The V gene's germline CDR1 is GTSNPN and CDR2 SVGIG (reference sequence). The length of the CDR3 is 15 residues. The germline V and J ends were trimmed by 4 bases and 3 bases, with 15 bases remaining between them. CDR3 loop: CAWKDKPGYTGELFF. CDR3 sequence (DNA): TGTGCCTGGAAGGATAAGCCAGGGTACACCGGGGAGCTGTTTTTT.

The J gene is TRBJ2-5, the V gene TRBV30; TRBD2 agrees at 12 bases. From germline, CDR1 is GTSNPN and CDR2 SVGIG (reference sequence). With V trimmed by 0 bases and J by 7 bases, 18 bases remained unmatched. The CDR3 is 19 amino acids. Here the CDR3 DNA reads TGTGCCTGGAGTGTTGGACTAGCGGGGTCTATCTATCGTTCTTCGACCCAGTACTTC. Its translation is CAWSVGLAGSIYRSSTQYF.

The rearrangement joins TRBV10-3 to TRBJ1-2; TRBD1 aligns across 10 bases. After removal of 6 bases from V and 0 bases from J, the junction contained 1 base not matched to a gene. The CDR3 consists of 14 residues. Germline loops: CDR1 ENHRY, CDR2 SYGVKD. CDR3 in amino acids: CAIRGTGANYGYTF. The CDR3 DNA sequence: TGTGCCATCAGGGGGACAGGGGCTAACTATGGCTACACCTTC.

The chain employs TRBV19 and TRBJ1-2; 8 positions agree with TRBD1. The CDR3 contains 14 residues. V lost 4 bases, J lost 3 bases, and 4 bases stayed unmatched. Per germline, CDR1 LNHDA and CDR2 SQIVND (reference sequence). CDR3 DNA sequence: TGTGCCAGTAGTAGGACAGGGTATGACTATGGCTACACCTTC. Translating gives CASSRTGYDYGYTF.

The chain recombines TRBV6-6 with TRBJ1-3; perhaps TRBD1 as D (6 bases). In germline, CDR1 is MNHNY, CDR2 SVGAGI (reference sequence). The CDR3 has 13 residues. Trimming took 5 bases from V and 8 from J, leaving 13 bases between them. The CDR3, as DNA: TGTGCCAGCAGTCAGCCACAGGGCTACACCATATATTTT. The encoded protein is CASSQPQGYTIYF.

The rearrangement links TRBV2 to TRBJ1-1; D might be TRBD1 (5 bases). CDR3 length: 14 residues. V lost 6 bases to trimming and J lost 4 bases, with 15 bases between them. Germline V CDR1 and CDR2: SNHLY, FYNNEI. The CDR3 DNA is TGTGCCAGCAGCCCCCGAACGGGGGGCACTGAAGCTTTCTTT. This codes for CASSPRTGGTEAFF.

V usage is TRBV9 and J usage is TRBJ1-2; tentative D call: TRBD1 (5 bases). This CDR3 has 15 amino acids. V lost 1 base, J lost 0 bases, and 10 bases lay in between. Germline-derived CDR1 and CDR2 are SGDLS and YYNGEE. This CDR3 is CASSVRGGANYGYTF. In DNA, the CDR3 is TGTGCCAGCAGCGTACGGGGGGGAGCTAACTATGGCTACACCTTC.

This clone was detected a few times. This CDR3 reads CASRPWEGGSPREQYF. In nucleotides, the CDR3 is TGTGCCAGCAGACCCTGGGAAGGGGGCAGTCCGCGTGAGCAGTACTTC. This chain links TRBV7-9 with TRBJ2-7, with 7 bases matching TRBD1. This CDR3 is 16 amino acids long. V trimming: 6 bases; J trimming: 7 bases; junction bases outside the gene matches: 18. Germline loops: CDR1 SEHNR, CDR2 FQNEAQ (reference sequence).

The rearrangement uses TRBV6-5 and TRBJ1-1; 7 bases are a match to TRBD1. The ends lost 5 bases at V and 10 bases at J; junction bases unmatched: 10. CDR1 is MNHEY, CDR2 SVGAGI, per germline. The CDR3 consists of 13 residues. CDR3 nucleotide sequence: TGTGCCAGCAGTCTCTCAGGACAGGCTAGAGCTTTCTTT. The encoded protein is CASSLSGQARAFF.

This rearrangement joins TRBV7-9 to TRBJ2-3; the match to TRBD2 covers 12 bases. Trimming cost V 5 bases and J 3 bases; bases outside gene matches: 6. Germline values: CDR1 SEHNR, CDR2 FQNEAQ (reference sequence). There are 16 residues in the CDR3. The CDR3 is CASSTPSGGATDTQYF. CDR3 sequence (DNA): TGTGCCAGCAGCACACCTAGCGGGGGGGCAACAGATACGCAGTATTTT. The full variable domain, completed using reference TRBV7-9 and TRBJ2-3, is DTGVSQNPRHKITKRGQNVTFRCDPISEHNRLYWYRQTLGQGPEFLTYFQNEAQLEKSRLLSDRFSAERPKGSFSTLEIQRTEQGDSAMYLCASSTPSGGATDTQYFGPGTRLTVL.

This clone was counted a few times. V and J are TRBV18 and TRBJ1-1; a possible D gene is TRBD1 (5 bases). CDR1 is KGHSH and CDR2 is LQKENI in the germline V gene. Trimming shortened V by 3 bases and J by 1 base, and 12 bases separated the two germline ends. This CDR3 is 15 amino acids long. DNA for the CDR3: TGTGCCAGCTCACCTCGACGGGGGACGAACACTGAAGCTTTCTTT. Its protein product is CASSPRRGTNTEAFF.